This section outlines one T cell receptor (beta chain) sequence together with its context. The antigen is unknown. The data originate from a study of cytomegalovirus exposure and HLA in healthy donors. Study results and caveats: In a later analysis, TCR beta V- and J-gene trimming showed a link to a missense DCLRE1C variant. In a later analysis, an Asian-associated ancestry cluster reportedly showed fewer N-insertions than the roughly 700-donor mean.

The germline gives CDR1 MDHEN, CDR2 SYDVKM. The CDR3 consists of 11 residues. Trimming pared 3 bases from V and 8 bases from J, leaving 7 bases between. Researchers ran the PCR with 60 Vbeta and 13 Jbeta primers. The repertoire was sequenced with immunoSEQ multiplex PCR; TCRdb's copy has only in-frame clones and lacks some. In total, the table holds roughly 53,000 clones. The receptor was isolated from a female donor in good health and CMV-seronegative. What was sequenced was PBMCs. The chain employs TRBV28 and TRBJ1-1; D ambiguous. CDR3 coding DNA: TGTGCCAGCAGTTTCAGGTGGGAAGCTTTCTTT. As protein: CASSFRWEAFF.